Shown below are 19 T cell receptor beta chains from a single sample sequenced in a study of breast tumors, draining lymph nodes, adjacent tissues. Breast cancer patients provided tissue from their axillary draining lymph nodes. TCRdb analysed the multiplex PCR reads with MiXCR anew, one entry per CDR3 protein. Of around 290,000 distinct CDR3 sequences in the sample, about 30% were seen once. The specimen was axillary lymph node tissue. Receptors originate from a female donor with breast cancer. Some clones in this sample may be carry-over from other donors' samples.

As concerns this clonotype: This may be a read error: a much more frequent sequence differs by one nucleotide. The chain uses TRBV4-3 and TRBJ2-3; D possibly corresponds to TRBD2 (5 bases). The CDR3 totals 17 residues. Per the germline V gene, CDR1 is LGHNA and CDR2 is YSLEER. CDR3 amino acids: CASSPHASGPSTDTQSF. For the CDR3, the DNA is TGCGCCAGCAGCCCCCACGCCAGCGGACCTAGCACAGATACGCAGTCTTTT.

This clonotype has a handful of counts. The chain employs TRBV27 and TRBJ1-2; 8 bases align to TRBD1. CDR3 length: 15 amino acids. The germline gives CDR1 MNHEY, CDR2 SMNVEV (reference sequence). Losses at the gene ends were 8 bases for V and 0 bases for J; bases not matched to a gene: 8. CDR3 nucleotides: TGTGCCAGCTCAGACAGGGGTTTAGCTAACTATGGCTACACCTTC. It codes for CASSDRGLANYGYTF.

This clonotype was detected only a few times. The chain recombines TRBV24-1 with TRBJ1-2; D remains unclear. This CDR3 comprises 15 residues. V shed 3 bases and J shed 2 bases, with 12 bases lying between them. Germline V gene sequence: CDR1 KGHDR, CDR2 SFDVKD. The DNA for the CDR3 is TGTGCCACCAGTGATGACGGCAATGGAAACTATGGCTACACCTTC. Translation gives CATSDDGNGNYGYTF.

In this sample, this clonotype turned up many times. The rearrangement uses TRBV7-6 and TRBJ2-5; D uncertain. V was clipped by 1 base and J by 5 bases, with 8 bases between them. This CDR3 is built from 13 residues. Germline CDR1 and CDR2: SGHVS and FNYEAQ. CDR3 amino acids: CASSLVISETQYF. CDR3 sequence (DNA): TGTGCCAGCAGCTTAGTTATTTCGGAGACCCAGTACTTC.

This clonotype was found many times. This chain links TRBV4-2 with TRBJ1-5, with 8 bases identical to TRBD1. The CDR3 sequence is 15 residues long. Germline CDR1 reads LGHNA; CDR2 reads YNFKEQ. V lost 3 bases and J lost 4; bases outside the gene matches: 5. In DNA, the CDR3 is TGTGCCAGCAGCCAGGAGGACAGGGAAAATCAGCCCCAGCATTTT. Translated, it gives CASSQEDRENQPQHF.

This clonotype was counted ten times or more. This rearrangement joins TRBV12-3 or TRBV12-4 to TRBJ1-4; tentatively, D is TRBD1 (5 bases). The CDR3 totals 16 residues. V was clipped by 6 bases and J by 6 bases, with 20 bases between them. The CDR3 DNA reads TGTGCCAGCAGCCGCCTTATGGCCAGGGTTGATGAAAAACTGTTTTTT. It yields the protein CASSRLMARVDEKLFF.

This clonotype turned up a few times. Written as DNA, the CDR3 is TGTGCCAGCTTTGGACAGGGTGATGTCGGGGAGCTGTTTTTT. Its translation: CASFGQGDVGELFF. V usage is TRBV28 and J usage is TRBJ2-2, with TRBD1 matching 8 bases. Germline CDR1 MDHEN, CDR2 SYDVKM. Germline trimming cut 8 bases from V and 7 bases from J; bases unmatched to any gene: 9. The CDR3 is 14 amino acids.

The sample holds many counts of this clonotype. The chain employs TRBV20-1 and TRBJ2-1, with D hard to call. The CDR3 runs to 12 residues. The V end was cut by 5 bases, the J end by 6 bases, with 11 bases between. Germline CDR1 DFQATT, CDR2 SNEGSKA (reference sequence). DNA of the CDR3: TGCAGTGCTGCACGCCCCCTCAATGAGCAGTTCTTC. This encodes CSAARPLNEQFF.

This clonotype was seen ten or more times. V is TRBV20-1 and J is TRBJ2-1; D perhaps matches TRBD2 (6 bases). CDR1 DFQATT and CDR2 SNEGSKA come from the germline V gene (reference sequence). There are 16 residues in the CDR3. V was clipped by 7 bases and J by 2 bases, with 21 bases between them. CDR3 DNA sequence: TGCAGTGTAACGAACCGGGAGAATACCCCCTACAATGAGCAGTTCTTC. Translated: CSVTNRENTPYNEQFF.

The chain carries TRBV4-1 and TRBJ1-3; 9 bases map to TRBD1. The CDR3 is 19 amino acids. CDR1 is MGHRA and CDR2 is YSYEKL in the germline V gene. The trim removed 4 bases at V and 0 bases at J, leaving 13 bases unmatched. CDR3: CASSPRGQGSTSSGNTIYF. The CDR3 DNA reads TGCGCCAGCAGCCCCCGCGGACAGGGGTCTACGAGCTCTGGAAACACCATATATTTT.

The CDR3 spells CASSPRETSYGYTF. DNA of the CDR3: TGTGCCAGCAGTCCCAGGGAGACCTCCTATGGCTACACCTTC. The rearrangement uses TRBV28 and TRBJ1-2, with D possibly being TRBD1 (5 bases). The V gene's germline CDR1 is MDHEN and CDR2 SYDVKM. The CDR3 spans 14 residues. V dropped 5 bases and J dropped 4 bases, with 14 bases sitting between them.

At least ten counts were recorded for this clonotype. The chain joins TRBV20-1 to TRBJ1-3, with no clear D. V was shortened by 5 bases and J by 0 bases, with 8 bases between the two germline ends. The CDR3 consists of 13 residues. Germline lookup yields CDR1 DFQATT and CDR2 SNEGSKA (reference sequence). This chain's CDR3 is CSASRDSGNTIYF. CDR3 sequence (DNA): TGCAGTGCTTCCAGAGACTCTGGAAACACCATATATTTT.

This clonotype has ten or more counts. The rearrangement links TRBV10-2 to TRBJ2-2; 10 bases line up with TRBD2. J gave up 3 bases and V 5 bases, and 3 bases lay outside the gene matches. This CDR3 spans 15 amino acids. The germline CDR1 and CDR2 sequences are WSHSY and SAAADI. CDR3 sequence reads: CASSSGRAHTGELFF. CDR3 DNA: TGCGCCAGCAGTAGCGGGAGGGCCCACACCGGGGAGCTGTTTTTT.

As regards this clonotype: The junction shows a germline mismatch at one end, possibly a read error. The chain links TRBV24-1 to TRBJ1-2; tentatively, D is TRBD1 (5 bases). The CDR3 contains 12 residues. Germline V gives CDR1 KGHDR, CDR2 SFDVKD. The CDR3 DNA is TGTGCCACCAGTGATTCAGGGCATGGCTGCACCTTC. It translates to CATSDSGHGCTF.

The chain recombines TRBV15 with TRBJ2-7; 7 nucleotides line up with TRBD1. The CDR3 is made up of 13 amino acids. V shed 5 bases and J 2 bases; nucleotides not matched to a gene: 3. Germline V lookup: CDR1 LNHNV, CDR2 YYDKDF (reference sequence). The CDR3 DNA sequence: TGTGCCACCAGCTCGGACAGGACCTACGAGCAGTACTTC. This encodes CATSSDRTYEQYF. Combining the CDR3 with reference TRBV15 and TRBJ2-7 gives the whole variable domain DAMVIQNPRYQVTQFGKPVTLSCSQTLNHNVMYWYQQKSSQAPKLLFHYYDKDFNNEADTPDNFQSRRPNTSFCFLDIRSPGLGDTAMYLCATSSDRTYEQYFGPGTRLTVT.

The CDR3 nucleotides read TGTGCCAGCAGCTTTTCCGTCATGACTAGCGGGAGACCGGCAGATACGCAGTATTTT. Amino acids: CASSFSVMTSGRPADTQYF. The chain carries TRBV5-5 and TRBJ2-3; 12 bases align to TRBD2. Germline V gene lookup returns CDR1 SGHKS and CDR2 YYEKEE (reference sequence). The CDR3 consists of 19 residues. V trimming: 2 bases; J trimming: 4 bases; junction bases outside the gene matches: 14.

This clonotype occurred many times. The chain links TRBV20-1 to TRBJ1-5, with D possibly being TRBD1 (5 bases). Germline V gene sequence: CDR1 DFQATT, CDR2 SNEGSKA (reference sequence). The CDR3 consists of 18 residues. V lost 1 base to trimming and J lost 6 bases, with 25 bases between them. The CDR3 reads CSARVLGETGAASQPQHF. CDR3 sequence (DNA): TGCAGTGCTAGAGTCCTGGGGGAGACGGGCGCGGCTAGTCAGCCCCAGCATTTT.

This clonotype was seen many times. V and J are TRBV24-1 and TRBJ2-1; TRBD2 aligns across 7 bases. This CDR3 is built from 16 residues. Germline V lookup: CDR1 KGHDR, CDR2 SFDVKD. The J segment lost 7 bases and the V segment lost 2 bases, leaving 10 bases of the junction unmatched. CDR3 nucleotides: TGTGCCACCAGTGATTGGACTAGTCTTGGGGAGAATGAGCAGTTCTTC. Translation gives CATSDWTSLGENEQFF.

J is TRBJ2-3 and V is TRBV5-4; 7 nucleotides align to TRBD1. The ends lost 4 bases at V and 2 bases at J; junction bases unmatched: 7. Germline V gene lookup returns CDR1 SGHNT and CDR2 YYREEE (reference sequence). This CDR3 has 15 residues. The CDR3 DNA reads TGTGCCAGCAGCCCCCGACAGGGTTACACAGATACGCAGTATTTT. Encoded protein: CASSPRQGYTDTQYF.